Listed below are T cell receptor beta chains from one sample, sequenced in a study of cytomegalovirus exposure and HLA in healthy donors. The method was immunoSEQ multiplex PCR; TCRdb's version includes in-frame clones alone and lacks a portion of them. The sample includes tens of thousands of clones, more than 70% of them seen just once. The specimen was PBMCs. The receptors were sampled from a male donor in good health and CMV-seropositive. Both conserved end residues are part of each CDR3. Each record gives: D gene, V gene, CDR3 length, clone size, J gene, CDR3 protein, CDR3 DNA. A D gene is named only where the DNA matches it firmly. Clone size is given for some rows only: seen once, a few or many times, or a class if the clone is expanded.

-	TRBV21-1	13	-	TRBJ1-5	CASSKGANQPQHF	TGTGCCAGCAGCAAAGGGGCTAATCAGCCCCAGCATTTT
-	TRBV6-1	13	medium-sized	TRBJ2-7	CASSDWQGNEQYF	TGTGCCAGCAGTGACTGGCAGGGCAACGAGCAGTACTTC
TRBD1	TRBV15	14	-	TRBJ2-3	CATRSRDRTDTQYF	TGTGCCACCAGGTCTCGGGACAGGACAGATACGCAGTATTTT
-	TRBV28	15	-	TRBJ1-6	CASRDRVSYNSPLHF	TGTGCCAGCAGGGATCGGGTCTCCTATAATTCACCCCTCCACTTT
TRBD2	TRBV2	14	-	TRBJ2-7	CASSVDRGAYEQYF	TGTGCCAGCAGTGTTGACCGGGGGGCCTACGAGCAGTACTTC
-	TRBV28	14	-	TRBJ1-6	CASSLWGLGSPLHF	TGTGCCAGCAGTTTATGGGGGCTTGGTTCACCCCTCCACTTT
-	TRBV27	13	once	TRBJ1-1	CASSLSGGTEAFF	TGTGCCAGCAGTTTATCCGGGGGAACTGAAGCTTTCTTT
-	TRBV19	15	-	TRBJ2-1	CASSIGRQVYNEQFF	TGTGCCAGTAGTATAGGGAGACAGGTATACAATGAGCAGTTCTTC
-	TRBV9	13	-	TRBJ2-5	CASSVGLETTQYF	TGTGCCAGCAGCGTAGGACTAGAAACGACCCAGTACTTC
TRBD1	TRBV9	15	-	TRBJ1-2	CASSAGTGQDYGYTF	TGTGCCAGCAGCGCCGGGACAGGGCAGGATTATGGCTACACCTTC
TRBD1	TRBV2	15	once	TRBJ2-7	CASSEIRQGTYEQYF	TGTGCCAGCAGTGAAATCCGACAGGGGACGTACGAGCAGTACTTC
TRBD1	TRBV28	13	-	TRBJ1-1	CASSKQGIAEAFF	TGTGCCAGCAGCAAACAGGGGATCGCTGAAGCTTTCTTT
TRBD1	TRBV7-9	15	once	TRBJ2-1	CASSPPGTGNNEQFF	TGTGCCAGCAGCCCACCCGGGACAGGGAACAATGAGCAGTTCTTC
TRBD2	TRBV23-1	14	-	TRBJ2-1	CASGHSGRGNEQFF	TGCGCCAGCGGGCATAGCGGGAGGGGGAATGAGCAGTTCTTC
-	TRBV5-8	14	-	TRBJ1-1	CASSSTGMNTEAFF	TGTGCCAGCAGCTCAACAGGGATGAACACTGAAGCTTTCTTT
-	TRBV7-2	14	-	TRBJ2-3	CASSLEGLTDTQYF	TGTGCCAGCAGCTTAGAGGGGCTGACAGATACGCAGTATTTT
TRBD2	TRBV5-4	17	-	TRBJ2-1	CASSRLVASGSYNEQFF	TGTGCCAGCAGCCGACTCGTGGCTAGCGGATCCTACAATGAGCAGTTCTTC
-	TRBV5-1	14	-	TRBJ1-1	CASSLANLNTEAFF	TGCGCCAGCAGCTTGGCAAATTTGAACACTGAAGCTTTCTTT
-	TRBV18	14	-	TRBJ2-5	CASSPSRGQETQYF	TGTGCCAGCTCTCCCTCAAGAGGGCAAGAGACCCAGTACTTC
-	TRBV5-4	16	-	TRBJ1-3	CASSFLPVYSGNTIYF	TGTGCCAGCAGCTTCTTGCCAGTTTACTCTGGAAACACCATATATTTT
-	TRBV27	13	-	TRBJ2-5	CASSLVGEETQYF	TGTGCCAGCAGTTTAGTCGGAGAAGAGACCCAGTACTTC